This TCR beta chain was recovered during a study of T cells in Graves' hyperthyroidism and ophthalmopathy. This clonotype was recorded at least ten times. Germline CDR1 is SGHAT and CDR2 is FQNNGV. Trimming took off 1 base at V and 2 bases at J, with 15 bases between the two ends. This CDR3 is built from 16 residues. There were TCR beta CDR3 regions amplified from RNA transcripts. HTBI primers were the set used in a first-round RT-PCR of the TCR CDR3. TCRdb fed the multiplex PCR reads into MiXCR, producing one record per CDR3 protein. The sample holds 550,000 to 700,000 distinct CDR3 sequences, roughly 14% seen once.

The V gene is TRBV11-2, the J gene TRBJ2-7, with D uncertain. Sequenced: blood. The TCR sequence derives from a middle-aged woman with Graves' ophthalmopathy. The CDR3, as DNA: TGTGCCAGCAGCTTAGGTCTGGGAACCTCGCCCTACGAGCAGTACTTC. Protein product: CASSLGLGTSPYEQYF.